This T cell receptor beta chain comes out of a study of shared clonotypes between healthy human individuals. Many counts were recorded for this clone. No antigen is known for it. Only in-frame clones appear in the TCRdb table, and some are missing; sequencing was by immunoSEQ multiplex PCR. The table shows hundreds of thousands of clones, with around nine tenths occurring only once. The CD8 memory fraction combined CD45RO+ cells with TemRA cells (CCR7-negative CD45RA+). Overall study results and limits: Relative to memory subsets, naive subsets generally showed larger estimated richness.

Sample: memory CD8+ T cells sorted from blood. Subset meaning: CD45RO+ cells pooled with CCR7-negative TemRA cells. The sequence was collected from a young man in good health.

This chain's CDR3 is CASSPTGTVKALHF. CDR3 DNA: TGTGCCAGCAGTCCCACCGGGACAGTAAAGGCCCTCCACTTT. The chain uses TRBV27 and TRBJ1-6; 7 nucleotides match TRBD1. The CDR3 length is 14 residues. J gave up 14 bases and V 5 bases, and 12 bases lay outside the gene matches. Germline values: CDR1 MNHEY, CDR2 SMNVEV (reference sequence).